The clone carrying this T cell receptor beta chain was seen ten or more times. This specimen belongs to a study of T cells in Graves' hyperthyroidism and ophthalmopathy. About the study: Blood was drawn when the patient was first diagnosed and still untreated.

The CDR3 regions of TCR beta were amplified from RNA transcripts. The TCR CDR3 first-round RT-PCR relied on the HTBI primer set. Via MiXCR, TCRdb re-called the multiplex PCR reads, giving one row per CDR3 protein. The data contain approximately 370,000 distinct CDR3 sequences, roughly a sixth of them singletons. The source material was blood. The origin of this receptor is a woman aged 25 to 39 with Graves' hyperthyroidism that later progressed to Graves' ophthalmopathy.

The CDR3 reads CASSPRVGRSNQPQHF. The CDR3 region has the DNA TGTGCCAGCAGTCCCAGAGTAGGCCGTAGCAATCAGCCCCAGCATTTT. The V call is TRBV2, the J call TRBJ1-5; D is undetermined. Trimming stripped 5 bases from V and 0 bases from J, with 14 bases between. The CDR3 runs 16 residues. Germline V gene lookup returns CDR1 SNHLY and CDR2 FYNNEI.